What follows are 11 T cell receptor beta chains derived from one specimen sequenced in a study of blood T cell repertoires in COVID-19. Data came from immunoSEQ multiplex PCR; TCRdb stores just in-frame clones and leaves some out. The sample has more than 85,000 clones; around nine tenths are singletons. Sequencing was performed on peripheral blood. Receptors were obtained from a man aged 50 to 60 with active or convalescent COVID-19.

This chain links TRBV6-1 with TRBJ2-2, with 8 positions matching TRBD1. Germline V lookup: CDR1 MNHNS, CDR2 SASEGT. Trimming took 5 bases from V and 7 from J; bases not matched to a gene: 9. CDR3 length: 15 residues. CDR3 amino acids: CASSPPDRVGGELFF. In DNA, the CDR3 is TGTGCCAGCAGTCCGCCGGACAGGGTTGGCGGGGAGCTGTTTTTT.

The chain joins TRBV7-8 to TRBJ2-3; D gene unclear. The germline CDR1 and CDR2 sequences are SGHVS and FQNEAQ. V was shortened by 2 bases and J by 2 bases, with 14 bases between the two germline ends. This CDR3 is 16 amino acids long. The CDR3 bases are TGTGCCAGCAGCTTAATGGGCCGCAGATCCACAGATACGCAGTATTTT. Protein sequence: CASSLMGRRSTDTQYF.

The chain uses TRBV19 and TRBJ1-6; unclear D gene. From germline, CDR1 is LNHDA and CDR2 SQIVND (reference sequence). The CDR3 covers 15 residues. V lost 4 bases and J lost 7, with 14 bases in between. The CDR3 reads CASSTSPAGNSPLHF. The DNA for the CDR3 is TGTGCCAGTAGTACTAGCCCCGCCGGCAATTCACCCCTCCACTTT.

V gene TRBV20-1 combines with J gene TRBJ1-1; TRBD1 agrees at 8 bases. From germline, CDR1 is DFQATT and CDR2 SNEGSKA (reference sequence). The CDR3 has 14 amino acids. J was trimmed by 3 bases and V by 3 bases; bases with no gene match: 6. This CDR3 reads CSASSGGKDTEAFF. The CDR3 coding sequence is TGCAGTGCTAGTTCAGGGGGCAAAGACACTGAAGCTTTCTTT.

The chain links TRBV5-1 to TRBJ1-5; D is unclear. V dropped 1 base and J dropped 7 bases, with 9 bases sitting between them. The CDR3 contains 13 residues. Germline lookup yields CDR1 SGHRS and CDR2 YFSETQ. DNA for the CDR3: TGCGCCAGCAGCTTGACTGGTTTGCAGCCCCAGCATTTT. It encodes CASSLTGLQPQHF.

The chain employs TRBV7-9 and TRBJ2-1; tentative D call: TRBD1 (5 bases). Germline V gene lookup returns CDR1 SEHNR and CDR2 FQNEAQ (reference sequence). CDR3 length: 13 residues. Between the trimmed V and J ends, which lost 3 bases and 9 bases, there was a span of 12 bases. CDR3 in amino acids: CASSFQGRGEQFF. In nucleotides, the CDR3 is TGTGCCAGCAGCTTTCAGGGAAGGGGTGAGCAGTTCTTC.

This rearrangement joins TRBV4-3 to TRBJ1-5; D is unclear. Germline V gene data show CDR1 as LGHNA and CDR2 as YSLEER. Trimming took 1 base from V and 2 from J, leaving 15 bases between them. This CDR3 is 17 amino acids long. The DNA of the CDR3 is TGCGCCAGCAGCCAAGGTGGAGGTCGAGAGGGCAATCAGCCCCAGCATTTT. Translated: CASSQGGGREGNQPQHF.

This clone was seen only a few times. The rearrangement joins TRBV25-1 to TRBJ2-2, with a possible D match to TRBD1 (5 bases). This CDR3 is 12 amino acids long. The germline CDR1 and CDR2 sequences are MGHDK and SYGVNS. V was cut by 8 bases and J by 1 base, with 5 bases left in between. The CDR3 sequence is CASQGNTGELFF. The CDR3 DNA reads as TGTGCCAGCCAGGGGAACACCGGGGAGCTGTTTTTT.

The chain joins TRBV30 to TRBJ1-2, with a tentative D call TRBD1 (5 bases). V was clipped by 0 bases and J by 2 bases, with 10 bases between them. This CDR3 is 14 amino acids long. Germline-derived CDR1 and CDR2 are GTSNPN and SVGIG (reference sequence). The CDR3 region is CAWSVPGINYGYTF. The CDR3 coding sequence is TGTGCCTGGAGTGTACCAGGGATCAACTATGGCTACACCTTC.

The V call is TRBV6-5, the J call TRBJ2-3; 7 bases are shared with TRBD1. Looked up from germline, CDR1 is MNHEY and CDR2 is SVGAGI. The CDR3 sequence is 14 residues long. The V gene end was trimmed by 8 bases and the J gene end by 0 bases; junction bases not matched to a gene: 5. The CDR3 is CASARGLSTDTQYF. CDR3 sequence (DNA): TGTGCCAGCGCGAGGGGGCTAAGCACAGATACGCAGTATTTT.

This chain uses TRBV2 with TRBJ2-7; no reliable D call. CDR3 length: 14 amino acids. Germline V gene data show CDR1 as SNHLY and CDR2 as FYNNEI. V was trimmed by 1 base and J by 0 bases, leaving 7 bases between them. The CDR3 loop is CASSEGVVSYEQYV. CDR3 DNA sequence: TGTGCCAGCAGTGAAGGAGTGGTCTCCTACGAGCAGTACGTC.